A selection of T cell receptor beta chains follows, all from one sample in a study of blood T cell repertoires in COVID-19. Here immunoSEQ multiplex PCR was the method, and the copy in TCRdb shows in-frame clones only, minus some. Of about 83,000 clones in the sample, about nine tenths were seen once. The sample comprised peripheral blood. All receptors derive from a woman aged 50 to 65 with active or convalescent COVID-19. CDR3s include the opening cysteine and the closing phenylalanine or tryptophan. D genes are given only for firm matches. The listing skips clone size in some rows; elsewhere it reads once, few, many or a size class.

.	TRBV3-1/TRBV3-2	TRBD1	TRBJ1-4	CASSQMTGQIVKLFF	TGTGCCAGCAGCCAAATGACAGGGCAGATAGTAAAACTGTTTTTT
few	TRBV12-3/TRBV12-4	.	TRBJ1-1	CASTPGRTTEAFF	TGTGCCAGCACCCCGGGGAGAACCACTGAAGCTTTCTTT
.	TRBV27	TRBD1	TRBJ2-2	CASSVTQGAGELFF	TGTGCCAGCAGTGTGACACAGGGGGCCGGGGAGCTGTTTTTT
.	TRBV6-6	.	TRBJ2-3	CASSSDTQYF	TGTGCCAGCAGTTCGGATACGCAGTATTTT
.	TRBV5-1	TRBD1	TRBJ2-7	CASSAGQGFYEQYF	TGCGCCAGCAGCGCAGGACAGGGATTCTACGAGCAGTACTTC
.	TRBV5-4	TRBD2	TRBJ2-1	CASSFPTSGGASEQFF	TGTGCCAGCAGCTTCCCGACTAGCGGGGGGGCCAGTGAGCAGTTCTTC
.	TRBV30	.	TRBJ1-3	CAWTAGAGNTIYF	TGTGCCTGGACGGCCGGAGCTGGAAACACCATATATTTT
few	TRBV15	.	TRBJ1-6	CATSSVRGTLYNSPLHF	TGTGCCACCAGCAGTGTTAGGGGGACCCTCTATAATTCACCCCTCCACTTT
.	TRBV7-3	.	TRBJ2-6	CASSSDTSGANVLTF	TGTGCCAGCAGCTCTGACACCTCTGGGGCCAACGTCCTGACTTTC
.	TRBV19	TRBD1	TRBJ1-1	CASSPAFGQGAFGEAFF	TGTGCCAGTAGTCCAGCGTTTGGACAGGGGGCGTTTGGTGAAGCTTTCTTT
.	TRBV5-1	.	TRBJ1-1	CASSLEVPGTEAFF	TGCGCCAGCAGCTTGGAGGTCCCGGGGACTGAAGCTTTCTTT
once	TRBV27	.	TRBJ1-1	CASSFSTNTEAFF	TGTGCCAGCAGTTTTTCGACTAACACTGAAGCTTTCTTT